The text below deals with one T cell receptor beta chain. No antigen is known for it. Gene names and germline match the mouse. Coverage ceases 4 residues before the CDR3 finishes, and the germline J gene fills in the end. The sample has other DNA sequences that encode this CDR3 too. These data originate in a study of CD8+ T cells in alopecia areata. Overall study context: Skin was taken from approximately 6-13-month-old C3H/HeJ graft donors that had spontaneous alopecia and grafted onto roughly 7-11-week-old female C3H/HeJ mice. Whole-study results and caveats: TCR sharing across patients was less clear than in mice, possibly HLA-related. Clonality in lesional scalp, especially alopecia totalis/universalis, exceeded that of normal scalp.

Germline V lookup: CDR1 NNHDY, CDR2 SYVADS. The J segment lost 0 bases and the V segment lost 4 bases, leaving 3 bases of the junction unmatched. This CDR3 spans 14 amino acids. Sorting relied on CD4, CD8alpha, NKG2D, NKG2ACE and other markers applied to pooled cutaneous lymph node cells. Extracted from the samples, RNA was reverse transcribed into cDNA to serve as the sequencing template. Assay: immunoSEQ multiplex PCR; the TCRdb copy retains only in-frame clones and omits some. The sample offers around 290,000 clones and no singletons, the top ten holding more than 1%. The rearrangement links TRBV13-3 to TRBJ1-2; the match to TRBD1 covers 7 bases. The sequenced sample was CD4+ T cells sorted from a lymph node. The receptor's source is a C3H/HeJ mouse with alopecia areata. Strain haplotype (MHC): H2-k. The CDR3: CASSPDRANSDYTF. The CDR3 bases that were read are TGTGCCAGCAGTCCAGACAGGGCAAACTCC.